Following are 13 T cell receptor beta chains from one sample sequenced in a study of cytomegalovirus exposure and HLA in healthy donors. The PCR employed 60 Vbeta primers together with 13 Jbeta primers. TCRdb's copy holds only in-frame clones and misses some; the assay was immunoSEQ multiplex PCR. The table lists 150,000 to 200,000 clones. The sequenced sample was PBMCs. These receptors came from a woman aged 55 to 70 in good health and CMV-seronegative.

This rearrangement joins TRBV5-1 to TRBJ2-1; possible D gene TRBD1, 5 bases. This CDR3 comprises 15 residues. CDR1 and CDR2 from the germline V gene are SGHRS and YFSETQ. Trimming stripped 4 bases from V and 0 bases from J, with 11 bases between. DNA for the CDR3: TGCGCCAGCAGCGGGGCAACTCCCTCCTACAATGAGCAGTTCTTC. Its protein is CASSGATPSYNEQFF. Full variable domain (missing parts from reference TRBV5-1 and TRBJ2-1): KAGVTQTPRYLIKTRGQQVTLSCSPISGHRSVSWYQQTPGQGLQFLFEYFSETQRNKGNFPGRFSGRQFSNSRSEMNVSTLELGDSALYLCASSGATPSYNEQFFGPGTRLTVL.

This sequence joins TRBV7-8 and TRBJ1-6; TRBD1 might be the D (5 bases). V dropped 3 bases and J dropped 5 bases, with 14 bases sitting between them. CDR1 is SGHVS and CDR2 is FQNEAQ in the germline V gene. The CDR3 sequence is 16 residues long. As DNA, the CDR3 is TGTGCCAGCAGCTTCTTCGGGGGATTTGATAATTCACCCCTCCACTTT. The encoded protein is CASSFFGGFDNSPLHF.

The chain has TRBV7-2 and TRBJ1-5; D remains ambiguous. V lost 2 bases to trimming and J lost 7 bases, with 9 bases between them. This CDR3 has 13 residues. Germline CDR1 is SGHTA and CDR2 is FQGNSA. The CDR3 is CASSLRGNQPQHF. The CDR3 nucleotides read TGTGCCAGCAGCTTAAGAGGGAACCAGCCCCAGCATTTT.

The rearrangement joins TRBV7-6 to TRBJ1-1, with D hard to call. V lost 1 base, J lost 3 bases, and 18 bases lay in between. Germline values: CDR1 SGHVS, CDR2 FNYEAQ. The CDR3 totals 17 residues. The CDR3 nucleotides read TGTGCCAGCAGCTTAGTTCCAGACATACCACCCGACACTGAAGCTTTCTTT. This translates into CASSLVPDIPPDTEAFF.

V usage is TRBV4-1 and J usage is TRBJ2-2, with a weak D call TRBD2 (6 bases). V was cut by 0 bases and J by 1 base, with 9 bases left in between. Germline CDR1 and CDR2: MGHRA and YSYEKL. CDR3 length: 16 amino acids. In DNA, the CDR3 is TGCGCCAGCAGCCAAGAGGGGGGTCGGAACACCGGGGAGCTGTTTTTT. Its translation is CASSQEGGRNTGELFF.

The chain has TRBV7-2 and TRBJ1-5; possible D gene TRBD1, 5 bases. The V end was cut by 5 bases, the J end by 4 bases, with 15 bases between. The CDR3 runs 15 residues. Per germline, CDR1 SGHTA and CDR2 FQGNSA. The CDR3 loop reads CASSKTEGFNQPQHF. CDR3 nucleotides: TGTGCCAGCAGCAAGACAGAAGGGTTTAATCAGCCCCAGCATTTT. Together with reference TRBV7-2 and TRBJ1-5, the CDR3 gives the full variable domain: GAGVSQSPSNKVTEKGKDVELRCDPISGHTALYWYRQSLGQGLEFLIYFQGNSAPDKSGLPSDRFSAERTGGSVSTLTIQRTQQEDSAVYLCASSKTEGFNQPQHFGDGTRLSIL.

The chain uses TRBV5-1 and TRBJ1-1; TRBD1 might be the D (5 bases). The CDR3 runs to 13 residues. V dropped 1 base and J dropped 7 bases, with 11 bases sitting between them. Germline V gives CDR1 SGHRS, CDR2 YFSETQ. CDR3 bases: TGCGCCAGCAGCTTGACAGGCGTGGGTGAAGCTTTCTTT. Residues: CASSLTGVGEAFF. Filled out from reference TRBV5-1 and TRBJ1-1, the complete variable domain reads KAGVTQTPRYLIKTRGQQVTLSCSPISGHRSVSWYQQTPGQGLQFLFEYFSETQRNKGNFPGRFSGRQFSNSRSEMNVSTLELGDSALYLCASSLTGVGEAFFGQGTRLTVV.

The chain carries TRBV6-6 and TRBJ1-1; D unclear. Germline CDR1 and CDR2: MNHNY and SVGAGI (reference sequence). CDR3 size: 13 residues. The V end was cut by 8 bases, the J end by 4 bases, with 14 bases between. This chain's CDR3 is CASRFILGTEAFF. The CDR3 DNA reads as TGTGCCAGCCGGTTTATCCTCGGCACTGAAGCTTTCTTT.

The chain uses TRBV28 and TRBJ1-5; 9 nucleotides match TRBD1. Losses at the gene ends were 2 bases for V and 4 bases for J; bases not matched to a gene: 3. This CDR3 has 15 amino acids. Germline values: CDR1 MDHEN, CDR2 SYDVKM. CDR3 DNA: TGTGCCAGCAGTTTAGGGACAGGGAGTAATCAGCCCCAGCATTTT. Residues: CASSLGTGSNQPQHF.

The chain carries TRBV6-6 and TRBJ1-3; D may be TRBD1 (5 bases). This CDR3 comprises 14 residues. With 6 bases removed from V and 3 bases from J, the gap between germline ends came to 12 bases. Germline CDR1 reads MNHNY; CDR2 reads SVGAGI (reference sequence). The CDR3 region is CASRPPGGGNTIYF. CDR3 nucleotides: TGTGCCAGCAGGCCCCCCGGGGGTGGAAACACCATATATTTT.

J is TRBJ2-5 and V is TRBV10-3; 9 positions agree with TRBD2. The DNA end is more similar to TRBJ2-7, so the J call may be wrong. The CDR3 is 15 amino acids. Germline loops: CDR1 ENHRY, CDR2 SYGVKD. CDR3 bases: TGTGCCATCAGCCTAGCGGGGAGGATGAATGACGAGCAGTACTTC. Amino acid sequence: CAISLAGRMNDEQYF.

The chain employs TRBV15 and TRBJ1-6, with D hard to call. CDR1 is LNHNV and CDR2 is YYDKDF in the germline V gene (reference sequence). The CDR3 has 12 residues. Deletions cut 6 bases from V and 4 bases from J, with 4 bases between. In DNA form, the CDR3 reads TGTGCCACCAGTATTTATAATTCACCCCTCCACTTT. Its translation is CATSIYNSPLHF.

V gene TRBV27 combines with J gene TRBJ2-7; TRBD1 agrees at 7 bases. V dropped 3 bases and J dropped 0; count of bases not matched to a gene: 11. The V gene's germline CDR1 is MNHEY and CDR2 SMNVEV (reference sequence). The CDR3 contains 17 residues. CDR3 nucleotides: TGTGCCAGCAGTTTCTCTAAGGACAGGATTTACTCCTACGAGCAGTACTTC. Translation: CASSFSKDRIYSYEQYF.